This T cell receptor (beta chain) was identified in a study of spatial heterogeneity in lung cancer. TCRdb processed the 5' RACE reads anew with MiXCR; each CDR3 protein has one entry. The table includes around 66,000 distinct CDR3 sequences, around 6% detected once. The length of the CDR3 is 17 residues. CDR1 MGHRA and CDR2 YSYEKL come from the germline V gene. The V and J ends lost 1 base and 1 base respectively, with 16 bases between them. This clonotype was counted between two and nine times. Time point specified: sample taken at primary tumor resection. This sequence was found in a female donor with early-stage non-small cell lung cancer. This chain connects TRBV4-1 to TRBJ2-5, with D possibly matching TRBD2 (7 bases). The source material was PBMCs, sampled at surgery. The CDR3 here is CASSQAPGGGAQETQYF. In DNA form, the CDR3 reads TGCGCCAGCAGCCAAGCTCCAGGTGGGGGGGCCCAAGAGACCCAGTACTTC.